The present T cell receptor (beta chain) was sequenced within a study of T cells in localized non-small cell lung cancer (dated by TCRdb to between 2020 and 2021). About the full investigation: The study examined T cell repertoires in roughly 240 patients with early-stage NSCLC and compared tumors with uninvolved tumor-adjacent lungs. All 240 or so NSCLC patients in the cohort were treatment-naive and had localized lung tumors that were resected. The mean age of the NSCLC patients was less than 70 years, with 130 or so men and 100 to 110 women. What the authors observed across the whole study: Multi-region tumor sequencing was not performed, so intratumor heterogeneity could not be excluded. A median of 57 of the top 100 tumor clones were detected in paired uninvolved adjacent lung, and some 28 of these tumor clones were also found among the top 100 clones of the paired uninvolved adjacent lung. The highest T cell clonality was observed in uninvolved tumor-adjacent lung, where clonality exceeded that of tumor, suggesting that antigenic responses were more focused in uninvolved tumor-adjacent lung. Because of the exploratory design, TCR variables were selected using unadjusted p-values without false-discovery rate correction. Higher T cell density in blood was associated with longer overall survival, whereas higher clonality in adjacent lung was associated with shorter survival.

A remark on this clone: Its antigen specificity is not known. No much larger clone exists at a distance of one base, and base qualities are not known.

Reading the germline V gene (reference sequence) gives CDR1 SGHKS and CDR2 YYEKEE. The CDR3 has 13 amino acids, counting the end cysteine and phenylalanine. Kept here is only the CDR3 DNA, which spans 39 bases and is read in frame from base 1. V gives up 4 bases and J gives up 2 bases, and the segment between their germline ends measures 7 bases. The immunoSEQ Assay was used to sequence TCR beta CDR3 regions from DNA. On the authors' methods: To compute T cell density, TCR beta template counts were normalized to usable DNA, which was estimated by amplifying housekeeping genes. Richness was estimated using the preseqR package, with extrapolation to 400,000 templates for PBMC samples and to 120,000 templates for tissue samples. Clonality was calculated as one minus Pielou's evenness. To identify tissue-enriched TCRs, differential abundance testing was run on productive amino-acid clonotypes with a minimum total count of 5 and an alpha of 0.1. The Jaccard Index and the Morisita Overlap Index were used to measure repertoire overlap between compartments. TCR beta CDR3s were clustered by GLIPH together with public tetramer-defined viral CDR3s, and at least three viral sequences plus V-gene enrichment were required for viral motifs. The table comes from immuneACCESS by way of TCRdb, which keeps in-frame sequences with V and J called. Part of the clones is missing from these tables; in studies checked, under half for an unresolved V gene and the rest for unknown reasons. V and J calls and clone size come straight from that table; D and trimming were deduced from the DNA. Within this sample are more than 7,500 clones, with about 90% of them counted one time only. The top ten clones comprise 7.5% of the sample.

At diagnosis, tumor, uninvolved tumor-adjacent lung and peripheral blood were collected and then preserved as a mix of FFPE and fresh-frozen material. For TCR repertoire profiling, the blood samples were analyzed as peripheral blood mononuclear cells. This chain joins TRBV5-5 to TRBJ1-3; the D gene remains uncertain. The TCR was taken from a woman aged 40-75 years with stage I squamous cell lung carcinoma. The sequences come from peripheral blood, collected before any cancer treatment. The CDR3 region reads CASSITTGNTIYF. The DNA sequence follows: TGTGCCAGCAGCATTACTACTGGAAACACCATATATTTT.